A selection of T cell receptor beta chains follows, all from one sample in a study of CD8 T cells in ankylosing spondylitis. TCRdb passed the 5' RACE reads through MiXCR, listing each CDR3 protein once. The sample lists 700,000 to 850,000 distinct CDR3 sequences; 10% to 15% were seen once. Material: blood, either unsorted or a sorted T cell fraction (not recorded which). The receptors come from a male donor with ankylosing spondylitis. Both conserved end residues are part of each CDR3. Each record gives: clone size, J gene, D gene, V gene, CDR3 protein, CDR3 DNA. D genes are given only for firm matches. Size tells how often a clone was seen (once, few, many) or the class of an expanded clone, and some rows leave it out.

clone size: NA; J gene: TRBJ2-7; D gene: NA; V gene: TRBV20-1; CDR3 protein: CSAGRGSSYEQYF; CDR3 DNA: TGCAGTGCGGGACGGGGGAGCTCCTACGAGCAGTACTTC
clone size: few; J gene: TRBJ1-5; D gene: NA; V gene: TRBV4-3; CDR3 protein: CASSQELHQPQHF; CDR3 DNA: TGCGCCAGCAGCCAAGAACTTCATCAGCCCCAGCATTTT
clone size: few; J gene: TRBJ1-5; D gene: NA; V gene: TRBV7-2; CDR3 protein: CASSLAYRERNQPQHF; CDR3 DNA: TGTGCCAGCAGCTTAGCATACCGGGAACGAAATCAGCCCCAGCATTTT
clone size: few; J gene: TRBJ2-1; D gene: TRBD2; V gene: TRBV3-1; CDR3 protein: CASSQWTSMDNEQFF; CDR3 DNA: TGTGCCAGCAGCCAATGGACTAGCATGGACAATGAGCAGTTCTTC
clone size: many; J gene: TRBJ1-2; D gene: NA; V gene: TRBV5-6; CDR3 protein: CASSRGWPAITYGYTF; CDR3 DNA: TGTGCCAGCAGCCGCGGTTGGCCAGCTATAACCTATGGCTACACCTTC
clone size: many; J gene: TRBJ2-7; D gene: NA; V gene: TRBV12-3/TRBV12-4; CDR3 protein: CASSPRTASSYEQYF; CDR3 DNA: TGTGCCAGCAGCCCCCGGACAGCTAGCTCCTACGAGCAGTACTTC
clone size: NA; J gene: TRBJ2-7; D gene: NA; V gene: TRBV20-1; CDR3 protein: CSGQASSYEQYF; CDR3 DNA: TGCAGTGGACAGGCGAGCTCCTACGAGCAGTACTTC
clone size: few; J gene: TRBJ2-7; D gene: NA; V gene: TRBV15; CDR3 protein: CATSRDPHLSAEQYF; CDR3 DNA: TGTGCCACCAGCAGAGATCCTCACTTGAGTGCCGAGCAGTACTTC
clone size: few; J gene: TRBJ1-4; D gene: NA; V gene: TRBV5-1; CDR3 protein: CASSPYRPDEKLFF; CDR3 DNA: TGCGCCAGCAGCCCCTATCGACCCGACGAAAAACTGTTTTTT
clone size: few; J gene: TRBJ1-4; D gene: NA; V gene: TRBV27; CDR3 protein: CASKLRANEKLFF; CDR3 DNA: TGTGCCAGCAAACTGCGGGCTAATGAAAAACTGTTTTTT
clone size: NA; J gene: TRBJ2-3; D gene: NA; V gene: TRBV5-1; CDR3 protein: CASSPGYGATQYF; CDR3 DNA: TGCGCCAGCAGCCCCGGGTACGGGGCTACGCAGTATTTT
clone size: NA; J gene: TRBJ2-7; D gene: TRBD1; V gene: TRBV5-1; CDR3 protein: CASSRIGQDEQYF; CDR3 DNA: TGCGCCAGCAGCCGAATTGGACAGGACGAGCAGTACTTC
clone size: few; J gene: TRBJ1-2; D gene: NA; V gene: TRBV20-1; CDR3 protein: CSAREEPGGYGYTF; CDR3 DNA: TGCAGTGCTAGAGAAGAACCAGGAGGCTATGGCTACACCTTC
clone size: many; J gene: TRBJ2-7; D gene: NA; V gene: TRBV7-2; CDR3 protein: CASSLAPGYEQYF; CDR3 DNA: TGCGCCAGCAGCTTAGCGCCGGGCTACGAGCAGTACTTC
clone size: NA; J gene: TRBJ1-1; D gene: NA; V gene: TRBV5-5; CDR3 protein: CASSLAPGRNTEAFF; CDR3 DNA: TGTGCCAGCAGCTTAGCCCCGGGACGGAACACTGAAGCTTTCTTT
clone size: NA; J gene: TRBJ1-1; D gene: NA; V gene: TRBV5-1; CDR3 protein: CASSLDPGSPLAFF; CDR3 DNA: TGCGCCAGCAGCTTAGATCCAGGGTCCCCGCTTGCTTTCTTT
clone size: few; J gene: TRBJ1-2; D gene: NA; V gene: TRBV7-9; CDR3 protein: CASSLRSDYGYTF; CDR3 DNA: TGTGCCAGCAGCTTACGCTCAGACTATGGCTACACCTTC
clone size: NA; J gene: TRBJ2-5; D gene: NA; V gene: TRBV7-9; CDR3 protein: CASSSALGWGQETQYF; CDR3 DNA: TGTGCCAGCAGCTCCGCCCTAGGTTGGGGGCAAGAGACCCAGTACTTC
clone size: few; J gene: TRBJ2-3; D gene: TRBD1; V gene: TRBV7-8; CDR3 protein: CASSQDRANSQYF; CDR3 DNA: TGTGCCAGCAGCCAGGACAGGGCAAATTCGCAGTATTTT
clone size: many; J gene: TRBJ2-1; D gene: TRBD2; V gene: TRBV29-1; CDR3 protein: CSVRREPEQFF; CDR3 DNA: TGCAGCGTTCGGCGGGAGCCTGAGCAGTTCTTC
clone size: many; J gene: TRBJ2-5; D gene: NA; V gene: TRBV29-1; CDR3 protein: CSVEEHFQETQYF; CDR3 DNA: TGCAGCGTTGAGGAACACTTCCAAGAGACCCAGTACTTC
clone size: few; J gene: TRBJ1-2; D gene: NA; V gene: TRBV7-2; CDR3 protein: CASSPWAGSGYTF; CDR3 DNA: TGTGCCAGCAGTCCCTGGGCAGGGAGTGGCTACACCTTC
clone size: NA; J gene: TRBJ2-4; D gene: NA; V gene: TRBV7-9; CDR3 protein: CASSLGPGEEIQYF; CDR3 DNA: TGTGCCAGCAGCTTAGGTCCAGGAGAAGAAATTCAGTACTTC
clone size: few; J gene: TRBJ2-7; D gene: TRBD2; V gene: TRBV15; CDR3 protein: CATSRALAGSGEQYF; CDR3 DNA: TGTGCCACCAGCAGAGCCCTAGCGGGATCGGGCGAGCAGTACTTC
clone size: NA; J gene: TRBJ1-3; D gene: NA; V gene: TRBV10-3; CDR3 protein: CAIGPGRSSGNTIYF; CDR3 DNA: TGTGCCATCGGCCCCGGACGGAGCTCTGGAAACACCATATATTTT
clone size: NA; J gene: TRBJ1-2; D gene: NA; V gene: TRBV21-1; CDR3 protein: CASSKGTTNYGYTF; CDR3 DNA: TGTGCCAGCAGCAAAGGGACTACTAACTATGGCTACACCTTC
clone size: NA; J gene: TRBJ2-7; D gene: TRBD1; V gene: TRBV7-9; CDR3 protein: CASSFRDRGTYEQYF; CDR3 DNA: TGTGCCAGCAGCTTCCGGGACAGGGGGACCTACGAGCAGTACTTC
clone size: NA; J gene: TRBJ2-1; D gene: NA; V gene: TRBV29-1; CDR3 protein: CSGGGHLNNEQFF; CDR3 DNA: TGCAGCGGGGGGGGCCACCTTAACAATGAGCAGTTCTTC
clone size: few; J gene: TRBJ1-4; D gene: TRBD1; V gene: TRBV6-5; CDR3 protein: CASSYNRGPTTNEKLFF; CDR3 DNA: TGTGCCAGCAGTTACAACAGGGGACCCACAACTAATGAAAAACTGTTTTTT
clone size: NA; J gene: TRBJ2-5; D gene: TRBD1; V gene: TRBV15; CDR3 protein: CATSRDRDRGFGETQYF; CDR3 DNA: TGTGCCACCAGCAGAGATCGGGACAGGGGCTTTGGGGAGACCCAGTACTTC
clone size: once; J gene: TRBJ2-2; D gene: TRBD1; V gene: TRBV5-1; CDR3 protein: CASSWGQRKTGELFF; CDR3 DNA: TGCGCCAGCAGCTGGGGACAGAGGAAAACCGGGGAGCTGTTTTTT
clone size: NA; J gene: TRBJ2-7; D gene: NA; V gene: TRBV7-6; CDR3 protein: CASSLAGEKSYEQYF; CDR3 DNA: TGTGCCAGCAGCTTAGCAGGGGAAAAATCCTACGAGCAGTACTTC
clone size: few; J gene: TRBJ1-6; D gene: NA; V gene: TRBV30; CDR3 protein: CAWSVGRVSPLHF; CDR3 DNA: TGTGCCTGGAGTGTGGGTAGGGTTTCACCCCTCCACTTT
clone size: NA; J gene: TRBJ2-7; D gene: NA; V gene: TRBV27; CDR3 protein: CASSRGPGIYEQYF; CDR3 DNA: TGTGCCAGCAGCCGCGGACCCGGAATCTACGAGCAGTACTTC
clone size: NA; J gene: TRBJ2-7; D gene: TRBD2; V gene: TRBV7-3; CDR3 protein: CASSYLAGGIYEQYF; CDR3 DNA: TGTGCCAGCAGCTACCTAGCGGGGGGGATCTACGAGCAGTACTTC
clone size: few; J gene: TRBJ1-1; D gene: NA; V gene: TRBV14; CDR3 protein: CASSQAAANTEAFF; CDR3 DNA: TGTGCCAGCAGCCAGGCAGCAGCGAACACTGAAGCTTTCTTT
clone size: few; J gene: TRBJ2-7; D gene: NA; V gene: TRBV10-1; CDR3 protein: CASSPNLQYYEQYF; CDR3 DNA: TGCGCCAGCAGCCCGAACCTTCAGTACTACGAGCAGTACTTC
clone size: NA; J gene: TRBJ2-7; D gene: NA; V gene: TRBV18; CDR3 protein: CASSTDSTYEQYF; CDR3 DNA: TGTGCCAGCTCAACCGACAGCACCTACGAGCAGTACTTC
clone size: NA; J gene: TRBJ2-7; D gene: NA; V gene: TRBV4-3; CDR3 protein: CASSSGHYSYEQYF; CDR3 DNA: TGCGCCAGCAGCTCGGGACACTACTCCTACGAGCAGTACTTC
clone size: few; J gene: TRBJ1-1; D gene: NA; V gene: TRBV24-1; CDR3 protein: CATSELGRSEAFF; CDR3 DNA: TGTGCCACCAGTGAACTAGGACGGTCTGAAGCTTTCTTT
clone size: few; J gene: TRBJ2-5; D gene: TRBD1; V gene: TRBV12-3/TRBV12-4; CDR3 protein: CASSLAGQVKTQYF; CDR3 DNA: TGTGCCAGCAGTTTAGCGGGACAGGTGAAGACCCAGTACTTC
clone size: many; J gene: TRBJ2-1; D gene: TRBD2; V gene: TRBV10-2; CDR3 protein: CASSLAGGGNEQFF; CDR3 DNA: TGCGCCAGCAGTCTAGCGGGAGGGGGCAATGAGCAGTTCTTC
clone size: few; J gene: TRBJ2-1; D gene: NA; V gene: TRBV6-2/TRBV6-3; CDR3 protein: CASTKTSYNEQFF; CDR3 DNA: TGTGCCAGCACCAAGACTAGCTACAATGAGCAGTTCTTC
clone size: NA; J gene: TRBJ1-5; D gene: NA; V gene: TRBV20-1; CDR3 protein: CSATSGDWRNQPQHF; CDR3 DNA: TGCAGTGCTACATCAGGGGATTGGCGCAATCAGCCCCAGCATTTT
clone size: NA; J gene: TRBJ2-7; D gene: TRBD1; V gene: TRBV10-3; CDR3 protein: CAIRYGTGAYEQYF; CDR3 DNA: TGTGCCATCAGATACGGGACAGGGGCGTACGAGCAGTACTTC
clone size: many; J gene: TRBJ1-5; D gene: NA; V gene: TRBV29-1; CDR3 protein: CSALGPRMPQHF; CDR3 DNA: TGCAGCGCTCTGGGGCCTAGAATGCCCCAGCATTTT
clone size: NA; J gene: TRBJ1-4; D gene: NA; V gene: TRBV20-1; CDR3 protein: CSASPGTNEKLFF; CDR3 DNA: TGCAGTGCTAGCCCGGGAACTAATGAAAAACTGTTTTTT
clone size: many; J gene: TRBJ1-1; D gene: NA; V gene: TRBV29-1; CDR3 protein: CSVDSRAANTEAFF; CDR3 DNA: TGCAGCGTGGACAGTCGCGCGGCGAACACTGAAGCTTTCTTT
clone size: few; J gene: TRBJ1-4; D gene: NA; V gene: TRBV7-7; CDR3 protein: CASSSQAGNEKLFF; CDR3 DNA: TGTGCTAGCAGCTCGCAGGCCGGTAATGAAAAACTGTTTTTT
clone size: many; J gene: TRBJ2-1; D gene: NA; V gene: TRBV20-1; CDR3 protein: CSAPRRGPYNEQFF; CDR3 DNA: TGCAGTGCCCCTCGACGGGGCCCCTACAATGAGCAGTTCTTC
clone size: NA; J gene: TRBJ2-5; D gene: NA; V gene: TRBV29-1; CDR3 protein: CSVQTGSETQYF; CDR3 DNA: TGCAGCGTGCAAACAGGGTCCGAGACCCAGTACTTC
clone size: few; J gene: TRBJ1-4; D gene: TRBD1; V gene: TRBV6-5; CDR3 protein: CASSYSAGGATFNEKLFF; CDR3 DNA: TGTGCCAGCAGTTACTCGGCAGGGGGAGCCACTTTTAATGAAAAACTGTTTTTT
clone size: NA; J gene: TRBJ2-5; D gene: TRBD2; V gene: TRBV4-2; CDR3 protein: CASTPGGAFQETQYF; CDR3 DNA: TGTGCCAGCACCCCCGGGGGGGCTTTCCAAGAGACCCAGTACTTC
clone size: few; J gene: TRBJ2-3; D gene: NA; V gene: TRBV29-1; CDR3 protein: CSVDDSTDTQYF; CDR3 DNA: TGCAGCGTTGACGACAGCACAGATACGCAGTATTTT
clone size: NA; J gene: TRBJ1-1; D gene: NA; V gene: TRBV18; CDR3 protein: CASSPPSGARFEAFF; CDR3 DNA: TGTGCCAGCTCACCACCATCGGGGGCGAGATTTGAAGCTTTCTTT
clone size: many; J gene: TRBJ1-2; D gene: TRBD1; V gene: TRBV5-1; CDR3 protein: CASSLSWTGGTNYGYTF; CDR3 DNA: TGCGCCAGCAGCTTGTCATGGACAGGGGGCACTAACTATGGCTACACCTTC
clone size: few; J gene: TRBJ2-2; D gene: NA; V gene: TRBV20-1; CDR3 protein: CSAKKGGRTGELFF; CDR3 DNA: TGCAGTGCTAAAAAGGGTGGGAGAACCGGGGAGCTGTTTTTT
clone size: many; J gene: TRBJ1-2; D gene: TRBD1; V gene: TRBV20-1; CDR3 protein: CSATGGFYGYTF; CDR3 DNA: TGCAGTGCCACAGGGGGCTTCTATGGCTACACCTTC